Below, one TCR beta chain is given with its context. Antigen specificity is unknown. This specimen belongs to a study of blood T cells in healthy people across ages. Study background: T cells yielded about one barcoded beta molecule per two cells through template switching. Study conclusions and caveats: From one million sequenced T cells, diversity estimates were lower bounds.

Primers used in a second PCR of roughly 6 to 11 cycles were a sample-barcoded 5' primer and a J-beta primer mix. Every sample gave at least 3 million paired-end reads containing CDR3. One entry per CDR3 protein results from TCRdb running MiXCR on the 5' RACE reads. The profile shows about 970,000 distinct CDR3 sequences, roughly half of them singletons. The CDR3 has 16 residues. Per germline, CDR1 LNHNV and CDR2 YYDKDF (reference sequence). V was cut by 0 bases and J by 4 bases, with 15 bases left in between. A minimum of 6 micrograms of total RNA was extracted per sample. The sequencing input was blood. V usage is TRBV15 and J usage is TRBJ1-2, with a weak D call TRBD1 (6 bases). The TCR was taken from an older woman in good health. The chain's CDR3 is CATSRDPGVGGYGYTF. The CDR3 DNA is TGTGCCACCAGCAGAGATCCAGGGGTCGGCGGCTATGGCTACACCTTC.